The 3 T cell receptor beta chains in this list originate from one sample, sequenced in a study of blood T cell repertoires in COVID-19. Profiling relied on immunoSEQ multiplex PCR, and the TCRdb table lists in-frame clones only, not all of them. The sample yields about 60,000 clones, approximately 84% seen once. Material for sequencing was peripheral blood. These receptor sequences come from a man aged 55 to 70 with acute or convalescent COVID-19.

The CDR3 coding sequence is TGTGCCAGCAGCCCCGGACACAACTCTGGAAACACCATATATTTT. It specifies CASSPGHNSGNTIYF. This chain links TRBV5-4 with TRBJ1-3; weak D call: TRBD1 (5 bases). The CDR3 has 15 amino acids. The V end was cut by 4 bases, the J end by 0 bases, with 11 bases between. From germline, CDR1 is SGHNT and CDR2 YYREEE (reference sequence).

The chain has TRBV6-5 and TRBJ1-5, with D possibly matching TRBD1 (6 bases). Germline CDR1 MNHEY, CDR2 SVGAGI. V lost 10 bases and J 5 bases, leaving 15 bases between the germline ends. The CDR3 runs 13 residues. The DNA of the CDR3 is TGTGCCACGCTGACGGGGACATATCAGCCCCAGCATTTT. Translating it yields CATLTGTYQPQHF.

J is TRBJ1-2 and V is TRBV5-1; D unresolved. Deletions cut 3 bases from V and 3 bases from J, with 12 bases between. In germline, CDR1 is SGHRS, CDR2 YFSETQ. CDR3 length: 14 amino acids. In nucleotides, the CDR3 is TGCGCCAGCAGCTCCGGGGAAATTTACTATGGCTACACCTTC. Translated: CASSSGEIYYGYTF.